The rows below give T cell receptor beta chains drawn from one sample of a study of blood T cell repertoires in COVID-19. Repertoires were generated with immunoSEQ multiplex PCR, while TCRdb's copy carries only in-frame clones and drops some. Of approximately 94,000 clones in the sample, approximately 91% were seen once. The sample comprised peripheral blood. These receptor sequences come from a man between 50 and 59 years old with active COVID-19. Both conserved end residues are part of each CDR3. Each record gives: CDR3 length, J gene, V gene, clone size, CDR3 protein. Clone size is shown for a subset of rows, as once, few, many or a class of expanded clone.

length: 19
J: TRBJ2-2
V: TRBV9
size: NA
CDR3: CASSVEEGVASVYTGELFF

length: 11
J: TRBJ2-5
V: TRBV3-1/TRBV3-2
size: NA
CDR3: CASSQRGTQYF

length: 14
J: TRBJ1-1
V: TRBV7-6
size: NA
CDR3: CASSPGQGNTEAFF

length: 13
J: TRBJ2-1
V: TRBV29-1
size: NA
CDR3: CSVQSDRDNEQFF

length: 15
J: TRBJ2-2
V: TRBV2
size: NA
CDR3: CASRGLAGGSGELFF

length: 15
J: TRBJ2-7
V: TRBV7-8
size: NA
CDR3: CASSDRGLAAYEQYF

length: 17
J: TRBJ2-7
V: TRBV9
size: once
CDR3: CADRDTLEGRKLYEQYF

length: 19
J: TRBJ2-6
V: TRBV4-1
size: NA
CDR3: CASSQLGLADVSGANVLTF

length: 12
J: TRBJ2-1
V: TRBV7-3
size: once
CDR3: CASSSLPGEQFF

length: 16
J: TRBJ2-3
V: TRBV7-8
size: NA
CDR3: CASSLEGAGGADTQYF

length: 13
J: TRBJ1-1
V: TRBV19
size: NA
CDR3: CASSPFVYTEAFF